This T cell receptor (beta chain) was identified during a study of cytomegalovirus exposure and HLA in healthy donors (dated by TCRdb to 2016 to 2017). At the level of the whole study: The roughly 670 repertoires of the first cohort and the approximately 130 validation repertoires were produced on the same platform, according to a later analysis. The study aimed to test whether cataloging public T cell receptors could reveal signatures of past pathogen exposure. To predict cytomegalovirus infection status, the study combined high-throughput TCR immunosequencing, statistical association of individual TCRs with disease status, and machine learning. Along with the roughly 670-subject first cohort, a separate validation cohort of over a hundred different subjects was used. The full study reports these points: In vitro tests confirmed that three of the cytomegalovirus-associated TCR beta chains recognize cytomegalovirus antigens. The study listed 150 to 200 TCR beta chains as associated with cytomegalovirus. Across donors, most TCR sequences were observed very rarely, whereas some public TCRs were present in many individuals. A later analysis lacked HLA typing for the validation cohort, so it scored co-occurrence in that cohort across all 110 or so repertoires. In both the original and validation cohorts, the classifier was reported to diagnose cytomegalovirus status with high specificity and sensitivity. The authors suggested that the approach could potentially be generalized to other disease states and immunological phenotypes. Subsequent analysis determined that TCRs grouped into clusters in the first cohort also showed a tendency toward co-occurrence across the 90 to 150 validation repertoires, and about 94% of cluster scores exceeded 0.

V gives up 2 bases and J gives up 2 bases, and the segment between their germline ends measures 13 bases. Taken from cysteine to phenylalanine, the CDR3 has 15 residues. Kept here is only the CDR3 DNA, which spans 45 bases and is read in frame from base 1. CDR1 and CDR2, looked up from the germline V gene (reference sequence), are GTSNPN and SVGIG. Receptor libraries were prepared by the immunoSEQ multiplex PCR assay. Processing in the source paper ran as follows. A statistical classification framework was built for diagnosing cytomegalovirus status from the catalog of TCR beta chain sequences. Imported from immuneACCESS, the table was reduced by TCRdb to in-frame sequences with V and J called. These copies leave out some clones; in studies compared against another copy, an unresolved V gene accounts for under half, and the cause of the remainder is not known. V and J calls plus clone size are reproduced from that table; the DNA served to infer D and trimming. The sample table records fewer than 80,000 clones; around 96% of these occur just once. Of the sample, roughly 4.7% falls within the top ten clones.

The donors were included in the validation cohort of over a hundred subjects, a group kept apart from the approximately 700-subject first cohort. Concerning this clone: Its cognate antigen has yet to be identified. There are no base qualities to consult, and no much larger clone falls within one base.

Material for sequencing was PBMCs. This TCR was recovered from a woman aged 18-29 years in good health and CMV-seropositive. Recombination linked TRBV30 to TRBJ1-5; the D gene is perhaps TRBD1, from 6 matching bases. The DNA sequence is as follows: TGTGCCTGGAGTTACCAGGGGAGAGGCAATCAGCCCCAGCATTTT. Translated, it gives CAWSYQGRGNQPQHF.